These 23 T cell receptor beta chains were sequenced from one sample in a study of monozygotic twins with inflammatory bowel disease. TCRdb re-called the 5' RACE reads; every CDR3 protein appears as one record, without DNA. The sample features some 170,000 distinct CDR3 sequences, with approximately 7% in its top ten. Sample: blood. The receptors stem from a human donor with ulcerative colitis or Crohn's disease, or a healthy co-twin of an affected twin (not recorded which).

This chain joins TRBV5-1 and TRBJ2-5; there is no DNA to check the TCRdb D call of TRBD2. Germline V gene data show CDR1 as SGHRS and CDR2 as YFSETQ. This CDR3 spans 14 amino acids. CDR3 in amino acids: CASSLNAGKETQYF.

J is TRBJ2-7 and V is TRBV10-3; with no DNA, the TCRdb D assignment of TRBD1 cannot be verified. CDR1 and CDR2 from the germline V gene are ENHRY and SYGVKD. The CDR3 has 15 amino acids. CDR3 sequence: CAISDRAGGSYEQYF.

The chain couples TRBV10-3 to TRBJ1-5; TCRdb's assignment of TRBD1 cannot be checked, as there is no DNA. Germline lookup yields CDR1 ENHRY and CDR2 SYGVKD. The CDR3 is 18 amino acids. The CDR3 reads CAISESLRAGVQSQPQHF.

The chain couples TRBV2 to TRBJ1-6; checking the TCRdb D call of TRBD1 is not possible without DNA. The CDR3 is made up of 16 amino acids. Germline V gene sequence: CDR1 SNHLY, CDR2 FYNNEI. The chain's CDR3 is CASSEAQGLDNSPLHF.

J is TRBJ2-1 and V is TRBV7-2. The CDR3 length is 15 residues. CDR1 is SGHTA, CDR2 FQGNSA, per germline. CDR3 sequence: CASSTSGGSYNEQFF.

J is TRBJ2-7 and V is TRBV6-6; TCRdb gives TRBD2 as the D gene, but with no DNA this cannot be confirmed. The V gene's germline CDR1 is MNHNY and CDR2 SVGAGI (reference sequence). CDR3 length: 14 amino acids. CDR3 in amino acids: CASTKGASGYEQYF.

The gene calls are TRBV20-1 and TRBJ2-1. This CDR3 has 11 amino acids. CDR1 and CDR2 (germline): DFQATT, SNEGSKA (reference sequence). The CDR3 protein is CSAPLHNEQFF.

The chain has TRBV18 and TRBJ2-4; TCRdb's D call, TRBD2, is unchecked because there is no DNA. The CDR3 covers 16 residues. The V gene's germline CDR1 is KGHSH and CDR2 LQKENI. CDR3 in amino acids: CASSPRRGPREDIQYF.

V is TRBV6-6 and J is TRBJ1-4; TCRdb picks TRBD1, but there is no DNA to check that call. The CDR3 covers 13 residues. Germline assignment: CDR1 MNHNY and CDR2 SVGAGI (reference sequence). The CDR3 loop reads CASTQGGDEKLFF.

This chain links TRBV7-2 with TRBJ2-3; checking the TCRdb D call of TRBD2 is not possible without DNA. Germline loops: CDR1 SGHTA, CDR2 FQGNSA. This CDR3 has 14 residues. CDR3 amino acids: CASSRVVGPDTQYF.

The chain has TRBV29-1 and TRBJ2-7; with no DNA, the TCRdb D assignment of TRBD1 cannot be verified. CDR1 is SQVTM and CDR2 is ANQGSEA in the germline V gene. The CDR3 consists of 15 residues. The CDR3 is CSVAGGQRQSYEQYF.

The rearrangement links TRBV7-2 to TRBJ2-7; TCRdb's D gene call, TRBD2, goes unchecked for lack of DNA. Looked up from germline, CDR1 is SGHTA and CDR2 is FQGNSA. This CDR3 region has 14 residues. Here the CDR3 reads CASSLATRNYEQYF.

V is TRBV13 and J is TRBJ1-6; TCRdb's assignment of TRBD1 cannot be checked, as there is no DNA. Per germline, CDR1 PRHDT and CDR2 FYEKMQ (reference sequence). The CDR3 runs 15 residues. The CDR3 sequence is CASNPGRGSGSPLHF.

The chain has TRBV5-1 and TRBJ2-1; lacking DNA, the TRBD2 call made by TCRdb goes unchecked. Germline assignment: CDR1 SGHRS and CDR2 YFSETQ. The CDR3 is 20 residues long. The CDR3 loop reads CASSRPDGLAEGASYNEQFF.

V and J are TRBV20-1 and TRBJ1-4. Germline V gives CDR1 DFQATT, CDR2 SNEGSKA (reference sequence). This CDR3 has 14 amino acids. The CDR3 protein is CSARRGLTNEKLFF.

This chain links TRBV20-1 with TRBJ1-2; TCRdb outputs TRBD1, but without DNA this stays unchecked. Germline-derived CDR1 and CDR2 are DFQATT and SNEGSKA (reference sequence). The CDR3 has 14 residues. The CDR3 sequence: CSASYRVRGYGYTF.

The chain is built from TRBV20-1 and TRBJ1-1. This CDR3 has 12 residues. CDR1 is DFQATT and CDR2 is SNEGSKA in the germline V gene (reference sequence). CDR3 residues: CSAYHGGGEAFF.

CDR3 residues: CASSLPGGRSYNEQFF. The rearrangement joins TRBV14 to TRBJ2-1; the D call from TCRdb, TRBD1, cannot be confirmed without DNA. The CDR3 is made up of 16 amino acids. From germline, CDR1 is SGHDN and CDR2 FVKESK.

The gene calls are TRBV28 and TRBJ2-7. This CDR3 spans 12 amino acids. The germline V gene has CDR1 MDHEN and CDR2 SYDVKM. The CDR3: CASSLWVDEQYF.

V is TRBV18 and J is TRBJ1-1; TCRdb outputs TRBD1, but without DNA this stays unchecked. CDR3 length: 13 amino acids. The germline gives CDR1 KGHSH, CDR2 LQKENI. CDR3 region: CASSRDSNTEAFF.

J is TRBJ1-6 and V is TRBV20-1. The CDR3 runs to 14 residues. The V gene's germline CDR1 is DFQATT and CDR2 SNEGSKA (reference sequence). The CDR3: CSAQTLMVDSPLHF.

The chain uses TRBV12-3 or TRBV12-4 and TRBJ1-1. The CDR3 runs to 13 residues. CDR3 protein: CASSLRRNTEAFF.

This chain uses TRBV18 with TRBJ1-5. The length of the CDR3 is 15 residues. The germline V gene has CDR1 KGHSH and CDR2 LQKENI. The CDR3 loop reads CASSPQGASNQPQHF.